This T cell receptor (beta chain) was sequenced during a study of early T cells in non-severe SARS-CoV-2 infection. Study in general: Whole-blood bulk RNA, unsorted, was sequenced, and chains were unpaired.

The V and J ends lost 3 bases and 0 bases respectively, with 9 bases between them. CDR1 is SGHAT, CDR2 FQNNGV, per germline. The length of the CDR3 is 15 residues. Attachment of unique molecular identifiers was made to individual cDNA molecules. TCRdb recomputed calls from the 5' RACE reads with MiXCR, one row per CDR3 protein. The data show about 99,000 distinct CDR3 sequences, 15% to 20% seen once. This clonotype originated in an adult who was a healthcare worker with PCR-confirmed SARS-CoV-2 infection or an uninfected control (not recorded which). Sequences were obtained from whole blood. V usage is TRBV11-2 and J usage is TRBJ2-1; TRBD1 is a possible D gene (5 bases). CDR3 residues: CASSFGQRSYNEQFF. The DNA of the CDR3 is TGTGCCAGCAGCTTCGGACAACGCTCCTACAATGAGCAGTTCTTC.